The sequence of this TCR beta chain was determined in a study of blood T cell repertoires in COVID-19. V shed 1 base and J shed 6 bases, with 12 bases lying between them. CDR3 length: 14 amino acids. Germline V CDR1 and CDR2: SGHTA, FQGNSA. Measured with immunoSEQ multiplex PCR; TCRdb has only the in-frame clones, and not every one. The sample gives 200,000 to 250,000 clones, approximately 86% of which show up once; about 3.8% is in the top ten. The origin of this receptor is an elderly woman with acute or convalescent COVID-19. This chain links TRBV7-2 with TRBJ2-5; D may be TRBD1 (5 bases). Sample: peripheral blood. Here the CDR3 reads CASSLDHRTKTQYF. The CDR3 nucleotides read TGTGCCAGCAGCTTAGACCACAGGACGAAGACCCAGTACTTC.